This TCR beta chain was profiled in a study of T cell clones after liver transplantation. For the study at large: Third-party-reactive TCRbeta sequences from pre-transplant mixed lymphocyte reactions served as antigen-independent comparators. Apart from three HCV-positive recipients, transplants were for non-autoimmune, non-viral reasons.

To note about this clone: Its antigen is undetermined.

The CDR3 consists of 18 residues. Trimming took 1 base from V and 3 from J; bases not matched to a gene: 8. Germline V gene sequence: CDR1 MGHRA, CDR2 YSYEKL. Sorting of unstimulated PBMCs yielded separate CD3+CD4+ and CD3+CD8+ fractions. The method was immunoSEQ multiplex PCR; TCRdb's version includes in-frame clones alone and lacks a portion of them. The data contain 68,000 or so clones, 80% to 95% of them singletons. Study-wide results and limits: Graft donor-reactive T cells may have migrated into the graft rather than being deleted.

The V and J genes are TRBV4-1 and TRBJ2-1; 11 positions agree with TRBD2. The receptor's source is a human patient who received a liver transplant. Some T cells may be provided by the graft donor. Here the sequenced sample was CD4+ T cells from blood, taken less than 27 months after liver transplant. In DNA form, the CDR3 reads TGCGCCAGCAGCCAAGGAGTTAGCGGGAGGGCCGTCTACAATGAGCAGTTCTTC. Amino acid sequence: CASSQGVSGRAVYNEQFF.